This T cell receptor beta chain was retrieved from a study of sequential checkpoint blockade in melanoma. About the study: Randomization was 1:1 between first-line nivolumab→ipilimumab and ipilimumab→nivolumab. Both treatment sequences were followed by maintenance nivolumab.

The CDR3 has 14 amino acids. Looked up from germline, CDR1 is GTSNPN and CDR2 is SVGIG (reference sequence). V lost 6 bases and J 2 bases, leaving 17 bases between the germline ends. As for treatment: randomized to nivolumab then ipilimumab (arm A) or the reverse (arm B). Repertoires were generated with immunoSEQ multiplex PCR, while TCRdb's copy carries only in-frame clones and drops some. The table includes 2,500 to 3,000 clones, roughly 21% detected once. The V gene is TRBV30, the J gene TRBJ2-7, with a weak D call TRBD2 (5 bases). The receptor was derived from a human patient with melanoma. Some clones in this sample may be carry-over from other donors' samples. The sample here was tumor tissue (inferred from file names), taken from a patient given nivolumab and ipilimumab in sequence. The CDR3 nucleotides are TGTGCCTGCGACGACGTACTAGTAACCTACGAGCAGTACTTC. It is translated as CACDDVLVTYEQYF.